These T cell receptor beta chains were read from a single sample in a study of T cells in localized non-small cell lung cancer. The repertoire was sequenced with immunoSEQ multiplex PCR; TCRdb's copy has only in-frame clones and lacks some. The sample shows some 55,000 clones, about 80% of them seen only once. The specimen was peripheral blood, collected before any cancer treatment. The receptors stem from a female donor older than 55 with stage II squamous cell lung carcinoma. CDR3s include the opening cysteine and the closing phenylalanine or tryptophan. The D gene is left open where the match is weak. A row's size may be missing; if present it is once, few, many or a size class.

j_call d_call v_call clone_size cdr3_nt cdr3_aa
TRBJ1-2 - TRBV6-6 - TGTGCCAGCAGTTACTCGTACAGGAATAACTATGGCTACACCTTC CASSYSYRNNYGYTF
TRBJ1-1 TRBD1 TRBV6-6 - TGTGCCAGCAGTGTAACAGGGGGAGAAGCTTTCTTT CASSVTGGEAFF
TRBJ1-4 TRBD1 TRBV30 few TGTGCTGCACAGGGGGCTGAAGAAAAACTGTTTTTT CAAQGAEEKLFF
TRBJ1-2 TRBD1 TRBV7-9 - TGTGCCAGCAGCCCTAACATAGGGGGACAGAAGGATGGCTACACCTTC CASSPNIGGQKDGYTF
TRBJ1-2 - TRBV5-6 - TGTGCCAGCAGCTTTAACAGAGGGGACGGGGGCTACACCTTC CASSFNRGDGGYTF
TRBJ1-2 TRBD1 TRBV19 - TGTGCCAGTAGTAAGAGGGACAGAGGTAACTATGGCTACACCTTC CASSKRDRGNYGYTF
TRBJ2-7 - TRBV15 - TGTGCCACCAGCAGAGATCCCAGTCACGAGCAGTACTTC CATSRDPSHEQYF
TRBJ1-6 - TRBV7-2 few TGTGCCAGCAGCACCGCGGGGCAATATAATTCACCCCTCCACTTT CASSTAGQYNSPLHF
TRBJ1-2 - TRBV6-5 - TGTGCCAGCAGTTACGGGGGACGGCCCTCCCGGCGGGGCTACACCTTC CASSYGGRPSRRGYTF
TRBJ2-5 - TRBV19 - TGTGCCAGTAGTATCAGGACGGAGACCCAGTACTTC CASSIRTETQYF
TRBJ1-2 - TRBV30 - TGTGCCTGGACCCCCCCCGGGGGAACCTATGGCTACACCTTC CAWTPPGGTYGYTF
TRBJ2-2 TRBD2 TRBV6-4 once TGTGCCAGCATGTCCGGGACTAGCGGCGGGGAGCTGTTTTTT CASMSGTSGGELFF
TRBJ1-4 - TRBV19 - TGTGCCAGTAGTTCCCGGGCCCAGGCGGACGAAAAACTGTTTTTT CASSSRAQADEKLFF
TRBJ1-3 - TRBV5-1 - TGCGCCAGCAGCTTGGGAGGGGGCTCTGGAAACACCATATATTTT CASSLGGGSGNTIYF
TRBJ2-5 - TRBV18 - TGTGCCAGCTCACCAGAACTGACAGGTCCCCAAGAGACCCAGTACTTC CASSPELTGPQETQYF
TRBJ1-6 TRBD1 TRBV19 - TGTGCCAGTAAGGGTCAGGGGGATTCACCCCTCCACTTT CASKGQGDSPLHF
TRBJ1-6 TRBD1 TRBV9 - TGTGCCAGCAGCGTAGATACCGGGACAGCGGGGAGCCATTCACCCCTCCACTTT CASSVDTGTAGSHSPLHF
TRBJ1-1 - TRBV2 - TGTGCCAGCAGTGTCCGGCCAGGGGATTTCGGGAACACTGAAGCTTTCTTT CASSVRPGDFGNTEAFF
TRBJ2-6 - TRBV7-3 - TGTGCCAGCACACAGGGAGGGGGCGTTTCTGGGGCCAACGTCCTGACTTTC CASTQGGGVSGANVLTF
TRBJ1-6 TRBD1 TRBV6-1 - TGTGCCAGCAGTGAGAACAGGGGAAGGGGGAATTCACCCCTCCACTTT CASSENRGRGNSPLHF
TRBJ2-4 - TRBV11-1 - TGTGCCAGCAGCATCACTGACGGAGGCAAAAACATTCAGTACTTC CASSITDGGKNIQYF
TRBJ1-2 - TRBV6-6 - TGTGCCAGCAGTCAACTACAGGGTTCTAACCTCTATGGCTACACCTTC CASSQLQGSNLYGYTF
TRBJ1-4 TRBD1 TRBV5-1 - TGCGCCAGCAGCAACCCACAGGGGGCGGTTGAAAAACTGTTTTTT CASSNPQGAVEKLFF
TRBJ1-3 - TRBV7-2 - TGTGCCAGCAGCTCCCAGGGAGGGCTCTCTGGAAACACCATATATTTT CASSSQGGLSGNTIYF
TRBJ2-1 - TRBV5-2 - TGTGCCAGCAGCTTAGGGGGGGACAGGCGTCGCAATGAGCAGTTCTTC CASSLGGDRRRNEQFF
TRBJ1-1 TRBD1 TRBV5-1 - TGCGCCAGCAGCTTCGGGACAGCTCCTAACACTGAAGCTTTCTTT CASSFGTAPNTEAFF
TRBJ1-6 - TRBV5-1 - TGCGCCAGCAGCTTCGGATCCCGCATAAATTCACCCCTCCACTTT CASSFGSRINSPLHF
TRBJ2-2 - TRBV12-5 - TGTGCTAGTGGTTTGAAGACAGCCGGGGAGCTGTTTTTT CASGLKTAGELFF
TRBJ1-2 - TRBV19 - TGTGCCAGTAGTATTGGACAAGCCTGGGACTATGGCTACACCTTC CASSIGQAWDYGYTF
TRBJ1-6 - TRBV18 - TGTGCCAGCTCCTCCGAGGGAGGAGGCTCCTATAATTCACCCCTCCACTTT CASSSEGGGSYNSPLHF
TRBJ1-2 - TRBV7-2 many TGTGCCAGCAGCTTGTGGTCTGTTGGGGCAGACTATGGCTACACCTTC CASSLWSVGADYGYTF
TRBJ1-1 - TRBV6-6 - TGTGCCAGCAGTTACCCCCGGTACACTGAAGCTTTCTTT CASSYPRYTEAFF
TRBJ2-1 TRBD2 TRBV5-1 - TGCGCCAGCGAGGCGGGGGAGCCGTCTAATGAGCAGTTCTTC CASEAGEPSNEQFF
TRBJ1-2 TRBD1 TRBV7-2 - TGTGCCAGCAGCCGTGACAGGGTCCGGGGCTACACCTTC CASSRDRVRGYTF
TRBJ2-7 TRBD1 TRBV7-2 - TGTGCCAGCAGCTCCTGGGACAGCCAGGGGCAGTACTTC CASSSWDSQGQYF
TRBJ1-1 - TRBV9 - TGTGCCAGCAGCGTAGGTTCACGGGGGACTGAAGCTTTCTTT CASSVGSRGTEAFF
TRBJ2-5 - TRBV29-1 - TGCAGCGCCCGGACACAACAAGAGACCCAGTACTTC CSARTQQETQYF
TRBJ2-5 - TRBV7-9 - TGTGCCAGCAGCTTGAGCAGGGGTCAGACCCAGTACTTC CASSLSRGQTQYF
TRBJ2-5 - TRBV6-6 - TGTGCCAGCAGCTTGGCAGGGATGGAAGAGACCCAGTACTTC CASSLAGMEETQYF
TRBJ1-6 - TRBV30 - TGTGCCTGGAACGATTTCCCCGGGACCCAGAGCTCCTATAATTCACCCCTCCACTTT CAWNDFPGTQSSYNSPLHF
TRBJ2-2 - TRBV6-1 - TGTGCCAGCAGTGTGGGCACACTGGGCACCGGGGAGCTGTTTTTT CASSVGTLGTGELFF